This T cell receptor beta chain was identified during a study of cytomegalovirus exposure and HLA in healthy donors. Researchers ran the PCR with 60 Vbeta and 13 Jbeta primers. Sequenced by immunoSEQ multiplex PCR; TCRdb stores in-frame clones only, minus some. The data show roughly 100,000 clones, over 75% seen once. Germline V gives CDR1 SEHNR, CDR2 FQNEAQ (reference sequence). The CDR3 runs to 17 residues. J lost 0 bases, V lost 4 bases, and 9 bases had no gene match. The TCR comes from a man in his 60s in good health and CMV-seronegative. Specimen: PBMCs. The chain has TRBV7-9 and TRBJ2-4, with TRBD2 matching 7 bases. CDR3: CASSSGREGLAKNIQYF. The DNA of the CDR3 is TGTGCCAGCAGCTCGGGGAGGGAGGGACTAGCCAAAAACATTCAGTACTTC.